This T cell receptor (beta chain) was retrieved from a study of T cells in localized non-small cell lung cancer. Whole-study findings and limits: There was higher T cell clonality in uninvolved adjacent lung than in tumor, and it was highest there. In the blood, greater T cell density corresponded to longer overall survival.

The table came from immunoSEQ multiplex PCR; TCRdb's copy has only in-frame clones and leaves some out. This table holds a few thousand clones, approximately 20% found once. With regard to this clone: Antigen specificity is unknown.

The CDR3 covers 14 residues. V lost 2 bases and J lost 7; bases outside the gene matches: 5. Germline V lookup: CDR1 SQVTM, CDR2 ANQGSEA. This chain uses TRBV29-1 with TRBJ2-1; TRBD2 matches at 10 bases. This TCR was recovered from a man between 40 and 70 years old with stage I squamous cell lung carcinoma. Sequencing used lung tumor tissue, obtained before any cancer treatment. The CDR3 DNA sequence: TGCAGCGTTGAAAGAGCGGGAGGGGGGAATGAGCAGTTCTTC. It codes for CSVERAGGGNEQFF.